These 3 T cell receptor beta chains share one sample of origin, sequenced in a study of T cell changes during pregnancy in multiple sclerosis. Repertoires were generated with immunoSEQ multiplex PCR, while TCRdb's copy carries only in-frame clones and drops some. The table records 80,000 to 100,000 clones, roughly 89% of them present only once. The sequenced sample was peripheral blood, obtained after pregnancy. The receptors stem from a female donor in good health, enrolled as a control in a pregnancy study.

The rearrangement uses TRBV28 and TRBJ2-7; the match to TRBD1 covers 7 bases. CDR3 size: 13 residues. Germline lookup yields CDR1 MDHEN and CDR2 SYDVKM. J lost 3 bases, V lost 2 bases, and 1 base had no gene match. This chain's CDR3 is CASSLTGVYEQYF. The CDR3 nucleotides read TGTGCCAGCAGTTTAACAGGGGTCTACGAGCAGTACTTC. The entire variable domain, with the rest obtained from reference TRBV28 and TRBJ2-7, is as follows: DVKVTQSSRYLVKRTGEKVFLECVQDMDHENMFWYRQDPGLGLRLIYFSYDVKMKEKGDIPEGYSVSREKKERFSLILESASTNQTSMYLCASSLTGVYEQYFGPGTRLTVT.

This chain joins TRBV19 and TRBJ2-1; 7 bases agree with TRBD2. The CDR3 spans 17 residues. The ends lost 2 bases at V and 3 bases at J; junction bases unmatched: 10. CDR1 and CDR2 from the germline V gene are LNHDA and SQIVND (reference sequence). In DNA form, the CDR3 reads TGTGCCAGTAGTATAATAACGGGGCCTAGCGGCTACAATGAGCAGTTCTTC. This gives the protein CASSIITGPSGYNEQFF. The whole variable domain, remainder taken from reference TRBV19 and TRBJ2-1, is DGGITQSPKYLFRKEGQNVTLSCEQNLNHDAMYWYRQDPGQGLRLIYYSQIVNDFQKGDIAEGYSVSREKKESFPLTVTSAQKNPTAFYLCASSIITGPSGYNEQFFGPGTRLTVL.

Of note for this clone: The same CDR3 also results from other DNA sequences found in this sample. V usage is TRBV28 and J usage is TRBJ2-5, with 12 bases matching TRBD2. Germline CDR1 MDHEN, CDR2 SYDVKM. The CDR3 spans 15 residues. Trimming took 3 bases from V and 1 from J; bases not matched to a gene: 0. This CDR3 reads CASSLTSGGQETQYF. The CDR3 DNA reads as TGTGCCAGCAGTTTGACTAGCGGGGGCCAAGAGACCCAGTACTTC.